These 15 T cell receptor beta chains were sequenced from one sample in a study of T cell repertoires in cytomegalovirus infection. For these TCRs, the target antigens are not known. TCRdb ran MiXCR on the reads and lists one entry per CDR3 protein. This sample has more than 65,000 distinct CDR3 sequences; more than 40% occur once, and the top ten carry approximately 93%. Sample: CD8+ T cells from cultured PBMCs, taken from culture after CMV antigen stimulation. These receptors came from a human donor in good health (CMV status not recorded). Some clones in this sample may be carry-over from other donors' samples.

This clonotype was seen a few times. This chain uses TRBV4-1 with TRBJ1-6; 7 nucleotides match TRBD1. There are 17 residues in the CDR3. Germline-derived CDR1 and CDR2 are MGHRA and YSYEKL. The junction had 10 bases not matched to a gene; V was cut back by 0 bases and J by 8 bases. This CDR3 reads CASSQDPPGGEDSPLHF. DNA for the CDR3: TGCGCCAGCAGCCAAGATCCCCCAGGGGGGGAGGATTCACCCCTCCACTTT.

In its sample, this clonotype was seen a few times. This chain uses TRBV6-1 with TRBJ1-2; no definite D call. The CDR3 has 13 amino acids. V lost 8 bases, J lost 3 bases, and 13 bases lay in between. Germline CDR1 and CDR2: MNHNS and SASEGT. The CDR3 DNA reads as TGTGCCAGCTCACATAAGGTGTACTATGGCTACACCTTC. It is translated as CASSHKVYYGYTF.

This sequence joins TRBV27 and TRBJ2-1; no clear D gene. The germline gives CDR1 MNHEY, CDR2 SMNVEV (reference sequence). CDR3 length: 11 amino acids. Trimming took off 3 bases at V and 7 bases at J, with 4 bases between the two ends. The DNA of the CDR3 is TGTGCCAGCAGTTTCGGGAATGAGCAGTTCTTC. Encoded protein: CASSFGNEQFF.

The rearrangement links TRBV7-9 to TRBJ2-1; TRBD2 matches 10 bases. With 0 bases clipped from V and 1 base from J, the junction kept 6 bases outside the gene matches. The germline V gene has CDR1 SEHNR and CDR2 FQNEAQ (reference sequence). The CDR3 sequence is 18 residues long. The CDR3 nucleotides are TGTGCCAGCAGCTTAGCGACTAGCGGGCTCTTTTCCTACAATGAGCAGTTCTTC. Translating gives CASSLATSGLFSYNEQFF.

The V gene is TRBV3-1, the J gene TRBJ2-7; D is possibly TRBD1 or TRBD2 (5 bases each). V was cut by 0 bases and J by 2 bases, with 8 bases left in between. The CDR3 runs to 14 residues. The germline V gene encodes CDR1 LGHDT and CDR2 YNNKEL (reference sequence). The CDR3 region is CASSQEPGPYEQYF. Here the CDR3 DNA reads TGTGCCAGCAGCCAAGAACCGGGGCCCTACGAGCAGTACTTC.

In DNA form, the CDR3 reads TGTGCCAGCAGTGCCCAGAGGGGCTCCTACGAGCAGTACTTC. Translated: CASSAQRGSYEQYF. This chain joins TRBV28 and TRBJ2-7; D may correspond to TRBD1 or TRBD2 (5 bases each). V lost 5 bases, J lost 0 bases, and 11 bases lay in between. Germline V gives CDR1 MDHEN, CDR2 SYDVKM. The CDR3 has 14 residues.

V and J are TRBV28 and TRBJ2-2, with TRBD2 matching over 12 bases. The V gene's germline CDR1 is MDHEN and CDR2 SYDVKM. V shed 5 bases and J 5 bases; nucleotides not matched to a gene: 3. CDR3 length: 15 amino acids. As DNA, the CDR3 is TGTGCCAGCAGTCCAGGACTAGCGGGAACCGGGGAGCTGTTTTTT. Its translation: CASSPGLAGTGELFF.

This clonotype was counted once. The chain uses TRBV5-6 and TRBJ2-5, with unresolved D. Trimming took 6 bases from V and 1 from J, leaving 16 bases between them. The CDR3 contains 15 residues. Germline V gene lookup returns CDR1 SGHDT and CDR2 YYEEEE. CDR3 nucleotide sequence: TGTGCCAGCACCCCCTACACTGACATCCAAGAGACCCAGTACTTC. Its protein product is CASTPYTDIQETQYF.

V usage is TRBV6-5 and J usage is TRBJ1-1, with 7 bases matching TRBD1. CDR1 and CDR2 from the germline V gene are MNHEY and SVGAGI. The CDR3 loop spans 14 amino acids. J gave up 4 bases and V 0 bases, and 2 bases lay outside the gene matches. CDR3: CASSYSSGGTEAFF. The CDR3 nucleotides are TGTGCCAGCAGTTACTCATCAGGGGGCACTGAAGCTTTCTTT.

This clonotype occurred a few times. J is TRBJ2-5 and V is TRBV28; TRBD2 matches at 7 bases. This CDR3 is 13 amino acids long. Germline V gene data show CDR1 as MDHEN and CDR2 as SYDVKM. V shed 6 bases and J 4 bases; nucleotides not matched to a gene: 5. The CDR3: CASRIPGGETQYF. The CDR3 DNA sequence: TGTGCCAGCAGGATACCGGGGGGAGAGACCCAGTACTTC.

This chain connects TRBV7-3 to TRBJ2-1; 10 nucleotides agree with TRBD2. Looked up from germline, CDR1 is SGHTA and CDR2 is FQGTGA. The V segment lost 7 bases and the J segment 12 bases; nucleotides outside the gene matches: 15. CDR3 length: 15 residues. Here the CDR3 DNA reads TGTGCCAGCATCCCGGGACTAGCGAATGTCTTATGGCAGTTCTTC. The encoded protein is CASIPGLANVLWQFF. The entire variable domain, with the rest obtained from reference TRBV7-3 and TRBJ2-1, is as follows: GAGVSQTPSNKVTEKGKYVELRCDPISGHTALYWYRQSLGQGPEFLIYFQGTGAADDSGLPNDRFFAVRPEGSVSTLKIQRTERGDSAVYLCASIPGLANVLWQFFGPGTRLTVL.

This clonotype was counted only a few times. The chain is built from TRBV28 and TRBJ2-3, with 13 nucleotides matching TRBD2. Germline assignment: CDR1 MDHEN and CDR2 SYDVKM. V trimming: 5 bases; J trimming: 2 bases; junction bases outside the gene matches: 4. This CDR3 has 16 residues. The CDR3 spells CASSGTSGDLTDTQYF. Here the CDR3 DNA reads TGTGCCAGCAGTGGGACTAGCGGGGACCTCACAGATACGCAGTATTTT. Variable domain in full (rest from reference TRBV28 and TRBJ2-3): DVKVTQSSRYLVKRTGEKVFLECVQDMDHENMFWYRQDPGLGLRLIYFSYDVKMKEKGDIPEGYSVSREKKERFSLILESASTNQTSMYLCASSGTSGDLTDTQYFGPGTRLTVL.

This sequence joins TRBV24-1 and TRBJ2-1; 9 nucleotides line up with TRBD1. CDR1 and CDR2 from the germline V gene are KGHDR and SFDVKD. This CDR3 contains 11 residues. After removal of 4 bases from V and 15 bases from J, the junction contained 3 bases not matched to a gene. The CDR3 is CATSEGQGLFF. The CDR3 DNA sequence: TGTGCCACCAGTGAGGGACAGGGCCTGTTCTTC.

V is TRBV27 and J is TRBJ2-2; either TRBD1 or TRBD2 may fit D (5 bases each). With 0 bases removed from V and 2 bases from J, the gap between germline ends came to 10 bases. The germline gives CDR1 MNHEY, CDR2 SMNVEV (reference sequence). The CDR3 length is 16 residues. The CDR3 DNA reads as TGTGCCAGCAGTTTATCGGGGGTCGGCAACACCGGGGAGCTGTTTTTT. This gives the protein CASSLSGVGNTGELFF.

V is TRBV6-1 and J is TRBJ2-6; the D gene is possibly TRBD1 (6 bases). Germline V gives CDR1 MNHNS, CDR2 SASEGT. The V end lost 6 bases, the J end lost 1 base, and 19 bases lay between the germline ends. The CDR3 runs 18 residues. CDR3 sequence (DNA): TGTGCCAGCAGGAATACGATACAGGGCACATCTGGGGCCAACGTCCTGACTTTC. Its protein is CASRNTIQGTSGANVLTF.